The next 8 T cell receptor beta chains were all read from a single sample in a study of shared clonotypes between healthy human individuals. Cells designated naive CD8 were CD45RO-negative and were positively selected for CCR7, with terminally differentiated effector memory CD45RA+ cells excluded. Sequenced by immunoSEQ multiplex PCR; TCRdb stores in-frame clones only, minus some. The table records about 2 million clones, about 95% of them present only once. The sequencing sample was made of naive CD8+ T cells sorted from blood. The receptor set was obtained from a young man in good health.

The DNA of the CDR3 is TGCGCCAGCAGCTTCGGTTGGGGGGAAGAGACCCAGTACTTC. Translated, it gives CASSFGWGEETQYF. The chain uses TRBV5-1 and TRBJ2-5; D is possibly TRBD2 (6 bases). V lost 2 bases to trimming and J lost 3 bases, with 11 bases between them. This CDR3 contains 14 residues. The germline V gene encodes CDR1 SGHRS and CDR2 YFSETQ.

This chain connects TRBV27 to TRBJ2-2; a weak D match, TRBD2 (6 bases). The germline gives CDR1 MNHEY, CDR2 SMNVEV (reference sequence). CDR3 length: 15 amino acids. V lost 6 bases and J 4 bases, leaving 15 bases between the germline ends. CDR3 amino acids: CASSPLRERTGELFF. DNA for the CDR3: TGTGCCAGCAGCCCTTTACGGGAGCGCACCGGGGAGCTGTTTTTT.

This chain connects TRBV7-2 to TRBJ2-1; a weak D match, TRBD1 (5 bases). Germline V gene data show CDR1 as SGHTA and CDR2 as FQGNSA. The CDR3 has 15 amino acids. V dropped 8 bases and J dropped 0 bases, with 14 bases sitting between them. The CDR3 sequence is CASFLWTSSYNEQFF. DNA for the CDR3: TGTGCCAGCTTTCTGTGGACAAGCTCCTACAATGAGCAGTTCTTC.

This sequence joins TRBV18 and TRBJ2-5, with D tentatively TRBD2 (7 bases). The germline V and J ends were trimmed by 10 bases and 4 bases, with 19 bases remaining between them. Germline assignment: CDR1 KGHSH and CDR2 LQKENI. CDR3 length: 14 residues. The CDR3 loop is CATTGGGLGETQYF. The CDR3, as DNA: TGTGCCACCACCGGCGGGGGCTTGGGAGAGACCCAGTACTTC.

The gene calls are TRBV7-6 and TRBJ2-3; D is undetermined. Germline CDR1 SGHVS, CDR2 FNYEAQ. This CDR3 is 13 amino acids long. Trimming shortened V by 5 bases and J by 6 bases, and 12 bases separated the two germline ends. The CDR3 DNA is TGTGCCAGCAGCCCCATGTTGCACGATACGCAGTATTTT. Protein product: CASSPMLHDTQYF.

A word on this clone: Other DNA sequences within the sample encode an identical CDR3. The chain carries TRBV5-1 and TRBJ2-2; D is unresolved. This CDR3 has 12 residues. Trimming took off 3 bases at V and 4 bases at J, with 4 bases between the two ends. Germline V gene data show CDR1 as SGHRS and CDR2 as YFSETQ. The CDR3 spells CASSWGTGELFF. The DNA for the CDR3 is TGCGCCAGCAGCTGGGGCACCGGGGAGCTGTTTTTT.

The rearrangement joins TRBV11-3 to TRBJ2-2; 7 bases map to TRBD1. Germline assignment: CDR1 SGHNT and CDR2 YENEEA. V gave up 1 base and J gave up 6 bases; unmatched junction bases: 5. The CDR3 sequence is 15 residues long. The CDR3 region is CASSLAFTGAGELFF. The CDR3 region has the DNA TGTGCCAGCAGCTTAGCCTTCACAGGGGCCGGGGAGCTGTTTTTT.

The genes are TRBV11-2 and TRBJ2-1; possible D gene TRBD2, 5 bases. The V and J ends lost 2 bases and 7 bases respectively, with 9 bases between them. Germline lookup yields CDR1 SGHAT and CDR2 FQNNGV. This CDR3 is built from 13 residues. This chain's CDR3 is CASSLSDWNEQFF. The CDR3 nucleotides are TGTGCCAGCAGCTTATCGGACTGGAATGAGCAGTTCTTC.